A selection of T cell receptor beta chains follows, all from one sample in a study of immune cell composition in non-small cell lung cancer. Measured with immunoSEQ multiplex PCR; TCRdb has only the in-frame clones, and not every one. The profile covers a few thousand clones, with more than 65% appearing a single time and 6% to 8.5% taken by the ten largest. The specimen was lung tumor tissue. The origin of the receptors is a human donor with non-small cell lung cancer. Each CDR3 is given with its conserved first and last residue.

15	TRBJ2-1	TRBV4-3	CASSQLTGGNNEQFF
12	TRBJ2-7	TRBV6-5	CASTAGASEQYF
12	TRBJ1-2	TRBV27	CASVGGASGYTF
13	NA	TRBV7-6	CASSGETGNEQYF
20	TRBJ2-7	TRBV11-3	CASSLYNTIAGTGGKYEQYF
19	TRBJ2-3	TRBV2	CASSWTSGGTPASTDTQYF
16	TRBJ2-7	TRBV11-2	CASSLEFWQGPYEQYF
16	TRBJ1-6	TRBV7-8	CASSLAAVEGRSPLHF
14	TRBJ2-5	TRBV7-2	CASSSTTGLETQYF
14	TRBJ2-5	TRBV10-3	CAISEGQGKETQYF
17	TRBJ2-3	TRBV11-2	CASSLVVAGAITDTQYF
14	TRBJ2-5	TRBV5-1	CASSTGTGQETQYF
14	TRBJ2-5	TRBV7-8	CASSFRTSGETQYF
15	TRBJ2-1	TRBV11-3	CASSLLGTGQNEQFF
15	TRBJ1-1	TRBV5-8	CASSEGTGENTEAFF
13	TRBJ1-5	TRBV6-5	CASGPHSNQPQHF
15	TRBJ1-5	TRBV6-1	CASSVGERGNQPQHF
12	TRBJ1-1	TRBV6-1	CASRTANTEAFF
13	TRBJ1-4	TRBV4-1	CASSPLSGEKLFF
13	TRBJ2-1	TRBV5-4	CASSLHYYNEQFF
13	TRBJ2-5	TRBV2	CASSGQTKETQYF
17	TRBJ2-3	TRBV4-3	CASSQGGQSLSTDTQYF
16	TRBJ1-5	TRBV19	CASSIGKGGGFQPQHF
18	TRBJ2-1	TRBV4-2	CASSQDLARTSPYNEQFF
11	TRBJ1-4	TRBV19	CASRFGRKLFF
15	TRBJ1-2	TRBV9	CASSRTGGGGYGYTF
16	TRBJ2-5	TRBV5-6	CASSLTGQGVSETQYF
16	TRBJ1-3	TRBV7-8	CASSPMTQGYGNTIYF
13	TRBJ1-3	TRBV29-1	CSVERDTGNTIYF
15	TRBJ1-1	TRBV7-9	CASSFGGSVNTEAFF
16	TRBJ2-7	TRBV6-5	CASSYSGATGSYEQYF
13	TRBJ2-7	TRBV5-7	CASSSGTCYEQYF
17	TRBJ2-3	TRBV10-2	CASSESVAGGLTDTQYF
16	TRBJ1-1	TRBV10-3	CAISESRQGADTEAFF
14	TRBJ1-6	TRBV6-5	CASRGQTYNSPLHF
15	TRBJ2-3	TRBV5-1	CASSWGQVDTDTQYF
13	TRBJ1-6	TRBV6-6	CASSVGDNSPLHF
14	TRBJ1-6	TRBV7-6	CASSTGTANSPLHF
15	TRBJ2-3	TRBV5-4	CASSLGDWSTDTQYF
12	TRBJ1-6	TRBV5-1	CASSTQGETLHF